Below, one T cell receptor beta chain is given with its context. No cognate antigen has been identified for it. No much larger clone is present one base from it, and per-base qualities are unavailable. The CDR1 and CDR2 encoded by the germline V gene are LGHNA and YSLEER. Including the terminal cysteine and phenylalanine, the CDR3 comprises 15 residues. Just CDR3 DNA is preserved here, 45 bases in frame from base 1. Relative to germline, V is 0 bases shorter and J is 2 bases shorter, with 8 bases between their ends. Separate from the roughly 650-subject first cohort, the validation cohort of more than 90 subjects was the group to which the donors belonged. The data are from a study of cytomegalovirus exposure and HLA in healthy donors (dated 2017 in TCRdb). In terms of the full investigation: The roughly 700 repertoires of the first cohort and the roughly 120 validation repertoires were produced on the same platform, according to a later analysis. The study aimed to test whether cataloging public T cell receptors could reveal signatures of past pathogen exposure. Along with the approximately 650-subject first cohort, a separate validation cohort of some 130 different subjects was used. High-throughput TCR immunosequencing, statistical association of individual TCRs with disease status, and machine learning were combined to predict cytomegalovirus infection status.

Receptors were amplified or captured by the immunoSEQ multiplex PCR assay. The paper's processing steps were these. To diagnose cytomegalovirus status from the catalog of TCR beta chain sequences, a statistical classification framework was built. Entries here come from immuneACCESS through TCRdb and include only in-frame sequences with V and J called. Some clones fail to appear in such tables; in the studies checked, an unresolved V gene covers under half of the shortfall, and the cause of the remainder is unknown. D and trimming come from the DNA, and the V and J calls and clone size come from that table. Across this sample there are roughly 310,000 clones, with 70% to 90% seen only once. The ten largest make up more than 0.95% of the sample. General study outcomes and caveats: A few of the identified cytomegalovirus-associated TCR beta chains were confirmed in vitro to be specific for cytomegalovirus antigens. The authors suggested that the approach could potentially be extended to other disease states and immunological phenotypes. In a later analysis, TCRs clustered in the first cohort were found to also tend to co-occur in the 120 or so validation repertoires, with 94% of cluster scores above 0. In the study, some 160 TCR beta chains were listed as associated with cytomegalovirus. All 120 or so repertoires were used to score co-occurrence in the validation cohort in a later analysis, because that analysis had no HLA typing for the cohort. Most TCR sequences were seen in very few donors, while some public TCRs were found in many individuals. Cytomegalovirus status was reported to be diagnosed by the classifier with high specificity and sensitivity in both the original and validation cohorts.

The chain uses TRBV4-3 and TRBJ2-1; matching of 6 bases hints at TRBD2 as the D gene. Sequencing was done on a sample of PBMCs. This receptor was obtained from a man aged 25-45 years in good health and CMV-seronegative. The encoded CDR3 is CASSQEGGTYNEQFF. The DNA sequence is given as TGCGCCAGCAGCCAAGAGGGCGGGACCTACAATGAGCAGTTCTTC.